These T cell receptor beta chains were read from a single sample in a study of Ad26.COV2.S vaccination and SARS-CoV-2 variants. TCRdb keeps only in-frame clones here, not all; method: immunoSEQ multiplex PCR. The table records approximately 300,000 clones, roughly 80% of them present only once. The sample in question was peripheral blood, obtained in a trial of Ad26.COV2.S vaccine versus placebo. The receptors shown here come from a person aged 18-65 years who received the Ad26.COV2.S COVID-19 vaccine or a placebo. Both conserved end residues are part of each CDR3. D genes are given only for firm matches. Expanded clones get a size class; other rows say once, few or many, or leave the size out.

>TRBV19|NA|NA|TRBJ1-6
CASSIATALNSPLHF
TGTGCCAGTAGTATCGCGACGGCCCTCAATTCACCCCTCCACTTT
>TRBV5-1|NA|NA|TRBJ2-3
CASSLANGLAGTDTQYF
TGCGCCAGCAGCTTGGCCAACGGTTTAGCGGGCACAGATACGCAGTATTTT
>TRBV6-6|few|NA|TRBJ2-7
CASSYDRIYEQYF
TGTGCCAGCAGTTACGACAGGATCTACGAGCAGTACTTC
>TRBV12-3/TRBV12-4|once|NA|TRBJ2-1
CASTPLLGNEQFF
TGTGCCAGCACACCTCTCTTAGGCAATGAGCAGTTCTTC
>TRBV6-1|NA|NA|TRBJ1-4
CASSEAGKLFF
TGTGCCAGCAGTGAAGCCGGAAAACTGTTTTTT
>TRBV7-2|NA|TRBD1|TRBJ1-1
CASSLFPRQGALEAFF
TGTGCCAGCAGCTTATTTCCCCGACAGGGGGCCTTGGAAGCTTTCTTT
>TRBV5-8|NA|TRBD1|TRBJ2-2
CASSLGDRDVGELFF
TGTGCCAGCAGCTTGGGGGACAGGGATGTCGGGGAGCTGTTTTTT
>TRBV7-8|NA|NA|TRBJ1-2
CASSFNSLSNYGYTF
TGTGCCAGCAGCTTCAACAGCCTTTCTAACTATGGCTACACCTTC
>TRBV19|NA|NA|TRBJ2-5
CASSGPGLGEETQYF
TGTGCCAGTAGTGGACCGGGCCTAGGGGAAGAGACCCAGTACTTC
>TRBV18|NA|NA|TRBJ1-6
CASSPGGDSPLHF
TGTGCCAGCTCACCAGGGGGCGATTCACCCCTCCACTTT
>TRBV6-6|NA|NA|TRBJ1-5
CASSPADRYQPQHF
TGTGCCAGCAGCCCGGCTGACAGGTATCAGCCCCAGCATTTT
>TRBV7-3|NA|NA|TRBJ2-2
CASSSWTENTGELFF
TGTGCCAGCAGCTCTTGGACAGAAAACACCGGGGAGCTGTTTTTT
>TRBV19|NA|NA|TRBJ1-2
CASSRGGYGYTF
TGTGCCAGTAGTAGGGGCGGATATGGCTACACCTTC
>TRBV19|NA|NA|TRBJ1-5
CASQMGYGNQPQHF
TGTGCCAGTCAAATGGGGTATGGCAATCAGCCCCAGCATTTT
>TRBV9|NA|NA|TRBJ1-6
CASSVRPNSPLHF
TGTGCCAGCAGCGTACGGCCTAATTCACCCCTCCACTTT
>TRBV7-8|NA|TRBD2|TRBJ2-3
CASSSLAGVSSDTQYF
TGTGCCAGCAGCTCCTTAGCGGGGGTCTCGTCAGATACGCAGTATTTT
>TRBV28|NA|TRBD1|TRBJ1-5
CASSSTWTGGGQPQHF
TGTGCCAGCAGTTCGACATGGACAGGGGGAGGTCAGCCCCAGCATTTT
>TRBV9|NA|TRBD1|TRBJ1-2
CASSQGQGYYGYTF
TGTGCCAGCAGCCAGGGACAGGGTTACTATGGCTACACCTTC
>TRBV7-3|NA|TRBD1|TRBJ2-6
CASSLTGQGFGANVLTF
TGTGCCAGCAGCTTAACGGGACAGGGGTTTGGGGCCAACGTCCTGACTTTC
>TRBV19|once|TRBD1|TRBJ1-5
CASSTDRGQPQHF
TGTGCCAGTAGTACGGACAGGGGCCAGCCCCAGCATTTT
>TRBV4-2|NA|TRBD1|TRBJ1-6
CASSPMTGGAENSPLHF
TGTGCCAGCAGCCCGATGACAGGGGGCGCGGAAAATTCACCCCTCCACTTT
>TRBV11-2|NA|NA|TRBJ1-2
CASSLFSDSPQSYTF
TGTGCCAGCAGCCTCTTTTCGGACAGCCCCCAGAGCTACACCTTC
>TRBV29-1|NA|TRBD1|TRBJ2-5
CSVGDRVSSGETQYF
TGCAGCGTTGGGGACAGGGTGAGCTCAGGAGAGACCCAGTACTTC
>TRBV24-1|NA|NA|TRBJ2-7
CATHGTHEQYF
TGTGCCACCCACGGGACCCACGAGCAGTACTTC
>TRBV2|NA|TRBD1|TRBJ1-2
CASSDEGAFYGYTF
TGTGCCAGCAGCGACGAGGGGGCTTTCTATGGCTACACCTTC
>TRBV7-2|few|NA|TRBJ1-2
CASSPDGYSSNYGYTF
TGTGCCAGCAGCCCTGATGGGTACAGCTCTAACTATGGCTACACCTTC
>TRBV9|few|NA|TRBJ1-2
CASSVATGLGYTF
TGTGCCAGCAGCGTAGCGACAGGACTAGGCTACACCTTC
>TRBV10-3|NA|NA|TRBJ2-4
CAISAPTADQNIQYF
TGTGCCATCAGTGCGCCGACGGCCGACCAAAACATTCAGTACTTC
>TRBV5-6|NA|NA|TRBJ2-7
CASSLAGRASEQYF
TGTGCCAGCAGCTTGGCCGGGCGGGCAAGCGAGCAGTACTTC
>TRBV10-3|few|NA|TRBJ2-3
CAIGTSPDYTDTQYF
TGTGCCATCGGTACTAGCCCTGACTACACAGATACGCAGTATTTT
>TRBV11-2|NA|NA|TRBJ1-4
CASSLRRGTNEKLFF
TGTGCCAGCAGCCTACGACGGGGGACTAATGAAAAACTGTTTTTT
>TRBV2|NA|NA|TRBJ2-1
CASNIGLHNEQFF
TGTGCCAGCAATATAGGTCTCCACAATGAGCAGTTCTTC
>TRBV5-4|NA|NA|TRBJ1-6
CASSLAVEFNSPLHF
TGTGCCAGCAGCTTGGCCGTAGAGTTTAATTCACCCCTCCACTTT
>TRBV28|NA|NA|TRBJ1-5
CASSFSGAGQPQHF
TGTGCCAGCAGTTTCTCGGGGGCGGGTCAGCCCCAGCATTTT
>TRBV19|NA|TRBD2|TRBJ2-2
CASSWEGGTGELFF
TGTGCCAGTAGTTGGGAGGGAGGCACCGGGGAGCTGTTTTTT
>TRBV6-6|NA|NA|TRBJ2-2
CASSYSTGAGELFF
TGTGCCAGCAGTTACTCGACGGGGGCCGGGGAGCTGTTTTTT
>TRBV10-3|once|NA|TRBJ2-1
CATASDEQFF
TGTGCCACCGCTAGCGATGAGCAGTTCTTC
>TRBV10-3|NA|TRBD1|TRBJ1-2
CAIRGDREAYGYTF
TGTGCCATCAGAGGGGACAGGGAAGCCTATGGCTACACCTTC
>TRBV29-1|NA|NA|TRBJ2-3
CSVVRQGSTDTQYF
TGCAGCGTTGTGAGGCAGGGAAGCACAGATACGCAGTATTTT
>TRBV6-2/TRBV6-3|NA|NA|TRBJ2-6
CASSYVGSYGANVLTF
TGTGCCAGCAGTTACGTTGGGAGTTACGGGGCCAACGTCCTGACTTTC
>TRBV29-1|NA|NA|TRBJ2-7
CSVEDDLEQYF
TGCAGCGTTGAAGATGATCTAGAGCAGTACTTC
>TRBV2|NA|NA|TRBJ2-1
CASSELNEQFF
TGTGCCAGCAGTGAATTGAATGAGCAGTTCTTC
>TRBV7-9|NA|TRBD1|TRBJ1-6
CASSFGQGGNSPLHF
TGTGCCAGCAGCTTCGGACAGGGAGGTAATTCACCCCTCCACTTT
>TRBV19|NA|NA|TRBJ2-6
CASSMVTGANVLTF
TGTGCCAGTAGTATGGTGACAGGGGCCAACGTCCTGACTTTC
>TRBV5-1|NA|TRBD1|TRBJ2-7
CASSRDGDRLYEQYF
TGCGCCAGCAGCCGAGACGGGGACAGACTCTACGAGCAGTACTTC
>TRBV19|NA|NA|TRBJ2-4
CASSREAKNIQYF
TGTGCCAGTAGCCGGGAAGCCAAAAACATTCAGTACTTC
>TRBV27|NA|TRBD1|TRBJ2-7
CASSPGTGNYYEQYF
TGTGCCAGCAGTCCGGGGACAGGGAATTACTACGAGCAGTACTTC
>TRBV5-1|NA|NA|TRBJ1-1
CASTILPFTGSGPNTEAFF
TGCGCCAGCACCATTCTTCCTTTCACAGGGTCGGGACCGAACACTGAAGCTTTCTTT
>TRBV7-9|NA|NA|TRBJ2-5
CASSPWDHQKTQYF
TGTGCCAGCAGCCCATGGGACCACCAGAAGACCCAGTACTTC
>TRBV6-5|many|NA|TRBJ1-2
CASSYVAGSRDGYTF
TGTGCCAGCAGTTACGTCGCAGGGAGTAGGGATGGCTACACCTTC
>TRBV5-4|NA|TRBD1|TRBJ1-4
CASSLEGTGGEKLFF
TGTGCCAGCAGCTTGGAGGGGACAGGGGGTGAAAAACTGTTTTTT
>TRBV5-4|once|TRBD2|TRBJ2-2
CASSFLTSNTGELFF
TGTGCCAGCAGCTTCCTGACTAGCAACACCGGGGAGCTGTTTTTT